Shown below are 30 T cell receptor beta chains from a single sample sequenced in a study of vaccination effects on CD4 cells after COVID-19. Profiling relied on immunoSEQ multiplex PCR, and the TCRdb table lists in-frame clones only, not all of them. Among roughly 70,000 clones listed, 70% to 85% were seen once. No antigens are known for them. With the ViraFEST assay, the study expanded antigen-specific CD4+ T cells using viral peptide pools, then sequenced them. CD4+ T cell isolation took place after approximately 11 days of culture. Participants each got two BNT162b2 or mRNA-1273 vaccine doses. This specimen was CD4+ T cells from PBMCs cultured with HCoV-229E spike peptides, taken after COVID-19 vaccination. The receptors were gathered from a human donor who received a COVID-19 vaccine.

This clone was observed a handful of times. The rearrangement uses TRBV5-4 and TRBJ2-6; 7 bases are shared with TRBD1. The CDR3 covers 18 residues. The germline gives CDR1 SGHNT, CDR2 YYREEE (reference sequence). V trimming: 3 bases; J trimming: 0 bases; junction bases outside the gene matches: 9. The CDR3 DNA follows: TGTGCCAGCAGCTCCACAGGGGCGTCAAACTCTGGGGCCAACGTCCTGACTTTC. Protein product: CASSSTGASNSGANVLTF.

The chain recombines TRBV9 with TRBJ2-2; D is possibly TRBD2 (6 bases). This CDR3 is 16 amino acids long. Per the germline V gene, CDR1 is SGDLS and CDR2 is YYNGEE. The ends were cut back, 4 bases at V and 1 base at J, with 14 bases in the middle. CDR3 in DNA: TGTGCCAGCAGCACCCGAGCGGGTCTGAACACCGGGGAGCTGTTTTTT. This encodes CASSTRAGLNTGELFF.

The chain carries TRBV19 and TRBJ1-2, with a tentative D call TRBD1 (6 bases). The ends were cut back, 1 base at V and 5 bases at J, with 11 bases in the middle. The CDR3 has 14 amino acids. Per germline, CDR1 LNHDA and CDR2 SQIVND (reference sequence). This chain's CDR3 is CASSIAGAYYGYTF. The CDR3 DNA is TGTGCCAGTAGTATAGCAGGGGCGTATTATGGCTACACCTTC.

The V and J genes are TRBV7-2 and TRBJ1-1; D call uncertain. The CDR3 loop spans 15 amino acids. V was shortened by 5 bases and J by 1 base, with 14 bases between the two germline ends. Germline V gene sequence: CDR1 SGHTA, CDR2 FQGNSA. This CDR3 reads CASSQMDGANTEAFF. CDR3 sequence (DNA): TGTGCCAGCAGCCAAATGGACGGAGCGAACACTGAAGCTTTCTTT.

The rearrangement uses TRBV13 and TRBJ2-4; D gene uncertain. The CDR3 spans 14 residues. Germline values: CDR1 PRHDT, CDR2 FYEKMQ (reference sequence). Trimming took 7 bases from V and 1 from J, leaving 11 bases between them. For the CDR3, the DNA is TGTGCCAGCACTAGGTGGGTGGCCAAAAACATTCAGTACTTC. Translation gives CASTRWVAKNIQYF.

The chain recombines TRBV27 with TRBJ1-4, with 7 bases lining up with TRBD1. Germline V gene lookup returns CDR1 MNHEY and CDR2 SMNVEV (reference sequence). The junction had 14 bases not matched to a gene; V was cut back by 2 bases and J by 8 bases. The CDR3 is 17 amino acids. CDR3 nucleotide sequence: TGTGCCAGCAGTTTACTGGGTTTAAGGGGGCAATCGGAAAAACTGTTTTTT. Translated, it gives CASSLLGLRGQSEKLFF.

The V call is TRBV30, the J call TRBJ2-6, with D perhaps matching TRBD1 (7 bases). The germline V gene has CDR1 GTSNPN and CDR2 SVGIG (reference sequence). Trimming pared 5 bases from V and 4 bases from J, leaving 12 bases between. This CDR3 region has 14 residues. The chain's CDR3 is CAWGGGSGANVLTF. The CDR3 nucleotides are TGTGCCTGGGGAGGGGGCAGCGGGGCCAACGTCCTGACTTTC.

The chain couples TRBV19 to TRBJ1-2, with D unclear. CDR1 and CDR2 (germline): LNHDA, SQIVND (reference sequence). Deletions cut 3 bases from V and 7 bases from J, with 12 bases between. This CDR3 is built from 13 residues. In DNA form, the CDR3 reads TGTGCCAGTAGTATTGGTCGAGGGCGTGGCTACACCTTC. Protein: CASSIGRGRGYTF.

The CDR3 sequence is CASGLGSGGANEQFF. The CDR3 nucleotides read TGTGCTAGTGGTTTAGGTTCTGGGGGGGCGAATGAGCAGTTCTTC. V usage is TRBV12-5 and J usage is TRBJ2-1, with D tentatively TRBD2 (7 bases). V shed 3 bases and J shed 7 bases, with 16 bases lying between them. CDR1 and CDR2 from the germline V gene are LGHNT and FRNRAP. There are 15 residues in the CDR3. Filled out from reference TRBV12-5 and TRBJ2-1, the complete variable domain reads DARVTQTPRHKVTEMGQEVTMRCQPILGHNTVFWYRQTMMQGLELLAYFRNRAPLDDSGMPKDRFSAEMPDATLATLKIQPSEPRDSAVYFCASGLGSGGANEQFFGPGTRLTVL.

This clone was counted only a few times. The chain joins TRBV5-1 to TRBJ2-2; 8 bases agree with TRBD2. Trimming cost V 1 base and J 1 base; bases outside gene matches: 3. Germline CDR1 reads SGHRS; CDR2 reads YFSETQ. CDR3 length equals 16 residues. CDR3 sequence: CASSLPLAGNTGELFF. The DNA of the CDR3 is TGCGCCAGCAGCTTGCCCCTAGCGGGGAACACCGGGGAGCTGTTTTTT.

The rearrangement links TRBV6-2 or TRBV6-3 to TRBJ1-2, with TRBD1 as a possible D gene (5 bases). Germline lookup yields CDR1 MNHEY and CDR2 SVGEGT. V lost 5 bases and J lost 8, with 21 bases in between. The CDR3 sequence is 15 residues long. The CDR3 loop is CASSIPGGGSSGYTF. The DNA of the CDR3 is TGTGCCAGCAGTATCCCCGGCGGGGGGTCGAGCGGCTACACCTTC.

The chain carries TRBV5-6 and TRBJ2-1; D is uncertain. Deletions cut 2 bases from V and 6 bases from J, with 18 bases between. Germline-derived CDR1 and CDR2 are SGHDT and YYEEEE. This CDR3 region has 16 residues. CDR3 nucleotides: TGTGCCAGCAGCTTTTCCTTTCCTCTCTCGCCCAATGAGCAGTTCTTC. It yields the protein CASSFSFPLSPNEQFF.

This clone was counted a few times. The chain links TRBV19 to TRBJ1-5; no clear D. Per germline, CDR1 LNHDA and CDR2 SQIVND (reference sequence). V lost 0 bases and J lost 1, with 4 bases in between. The CDR3 totals 14 residues. CDR3 DNA sequence: TGTGCCAGTAGTATAGACAGGAGCAATCAGCCCCAGCATTTT. Encoded protein: CASSIDRSNQPQHF.

This clone was picked up a small number of times. This sequence joins TRBV28 and TRBJ2-1; 9 bases fit TRBD1. The CDR3 covers 16 residues. Germline V gives CDR1 MDHEN, CDR2 SYDVKM. Trimming took 4 bases from V and 4 from J; bases not matched to a gene: 8. CDR3 amino acids: CASSYPGTGFYNEQFF. CDR3 sequence (DNA): TGTGCCAGCAGTTATCCCGGGACAGGGTTTTACAATGAGCAGTTCTTC.

The chain combines TRBV6-2 or TRBV6-3 with TRBJ1-5; D unresolved. With 5 bases removed from V and 7 bases from J, the gap between germline ends came to 24 bases. Per germline, CDR1 MNHEY and CDR2 SVGEGT. The CDR3 contains 17 residues. The CDR3 loop is CASSRPLGIHSGQPQHF. CDR3 DNA: TGTGCCAGCAGTAGACCCCTCGGGATACACTCTGGGCAGCCCCAGCATTTT.

The chain uses TRBV11-2 and TRBJ1-3, with D unclear. V shed 3 bases and J shed 0 bases, with 6 bases lying between them. This CDR3 has 14 residues. Germline CDR1 SGHAT, CDR2 FQNNGV. In DNA form, the CDR3 reads TGTGCCAGCAGCTTTGGGTCCTCTGGAAACACCATATATTTT. Encoded protein: CASSFGSSGNTIYF.

This rearrangement joins TRBV6-5 to TRBJ2-6; 7 positions agree with TRBD1. J was trimmed by 4 bases and V by 8 bases; bases with no gene match: 8. CDR3 size: 15 residues. From germline, CDR1 is MNHEY and CDR2 SVGAGI. The CDR3 spells CASYKTGVGANVLTF. CDR3 bases: TGTGCCAGCTATAAAACAGGGGTCGGGGCCAACGTCCTGACTTTC.

This chain's CDR3 is CASRPSSGNTIYF. CDR3 sequence (DNA): TGTGCCAGCCGCCCCTCCTCTGGAAACACCATATATTTT. The rearrangement uses TRBV6-5 and TRBJ1-3; no clear D gene. The V end was cut by 8 bases, the J end by 0 bases, with 8 bases between. Germline V gives CDR1 MNHEY, CDR2 SVGAGI. This CDR3 region has 13 residues.

The rearrangement uses TRBV28 and TRBJ1-1; TRBD1 aligns across 7 bases. The CDR3 is 14 residues long. Germline loops: CDR1 MDHEN, CDR2 SYDVKM. V lost 3 bases and J lost 4; bases outside the gene matches: 5. Written as DNA, the CDR3 is TGTGCCAGCAGTTTTGAGTCAGGGGGCACTGAAGCTTTCTTT. Its translation is CASSFESGGTEAFF. The whole variable domain, filled in from reference TRBV28 and TRBJ1-1, reads DVKVTQSSRYLVKRTGEKVFLECVQDMDHENMFWYRQDPGLGLRLIYFSYDVKMKEKGDIPEGYSVSREKKERFSLILESASTNQTSMYLCASSFESGGTEAFFGQGTRLTVV.

The V gene is TRBV20-1, the J gene TRBJ1-1; 11 nucleotides line up with TRBD1. This CDR3 spans 15 amino acids. Germline CDR1 is DFQATT and CDR2 is SNEGSKA (reference sequence). The V segment lost 5 bases and the J segment 4 bases; nucleotides outside the gene matches: 9. CDR3 bases: TGCAGTGCTCGTGGGACAGGGGGACGGGGCACTGAAGCTTTCTTT. Protein product: CSARGTGGRGTEAFF.

This rearrangement joins TRBV7-2 to TRBJ1-2, with a possible D match to TRBD1 (5 bases). Germline V lookup: CDR1 SGHTA, CDR2 FQGNSA. V was shortened by 1 base and J by 6 bases, with 18 bases between the two germline ends. This CDR3 spans 16 amino acids. The CDR3 nucleotides read TGTGCCAGCAGCTTAGTCCGCTACGTCATGGGGGATGGCTACACCTTC. Amino acids: CASSLVRYVMGDGYTF.

V and J are TRBV28 and TRBJ1-5, with D possibly being TRBD1 (5 bases). This CDR3 is built from 17 residues. The V and J ends lost 7 bases and 0 bases respectively, with 19 bases between them. Germline V gene data show CDR1 as MDHEN and CDR2 as SYDVKM. The chain's CDR3 is CASTVGDGFYSNQPQHF. The CDR3 coding sequence is TGTGCCAGCACCGTCGGGGACGGGTTTTATAGCAATCAGCCCCAGCATTTT.

This sequence joins TRBV7-3 and TRBJ1-2; D not certain. The V gene's germline CDR1 is SGHTA and CDR2 FQGTGA. This CDR3 has 15 residues. Trimming cost V 3 bases and J 0 bases, with 11 bases left between them. CDR3 sequence: CASSFDGTTNYGYTF. DNA of the CDR3: TGTGCCAGCAGCTTTGACGGAACCACTAACTATGGCTACACCTTC.

This chain links TRBV21-1 with TRBJ2-7; the table's D call TRBD2 went unverified against the DNA. TRBV21-1 counts as a pseudogene. There are 15 residues in the CDR3. The CDR3 spells CASSKPRDSGYEQYV. Here the CDR3 DNA reads TGTGCCAGCAGCAAGCCCAGGGATAGCGGCTACGAGCAGTACGTC.

The chain joins TRBV6-6 to TRBJ2-5, with D perhaps matching TRBD2 (7 bases). CDR3 length equals 16 residues. V lost 6 bases and J lost 1, with 18 bases in between. The V gene's germline CDR1 is MNHNY and CDR2 SVGAGI (reference sequence). The CDR3 here is CASRGNRGALQETQYF. CDR3 nucleotides: TGTGCCAGCAGAGGGAATCGGGGGGCCCTCCAAGAGACCCAGTACTTC.

The rearrangement uses TRBV28 and TRBJ2-2; D gene ambiguous. The CDR3 extends over 10 amino acids. Germline loops: CDR1 MDHEN, CDR2 SYDVKM. V was shortened by 3 bases and J by 9 bases, with 2 bases between the two germline ends. The CDR3 is CASSFWELFF. The CDR3 DNA follows: TGTGCCAGCAGTTTCTGGGAGCTGTTTTTT.

V and J are TRBV18 and TRBJ2-7; D may correspond to TRBD1 or TRBD2 (6 bases each). The CDR3 is 14 amino acids. With 6 bases removed from V and 9 bases from J, the gap between germline ends came to 21 bases. CDR1 KGHSH and CDR2 LQKENI come from the germline V gene. The CDR3 nucleotides are TGTGCCAGCTCCGGGACAACCCTAGCGTTGAGGCAGTACGTC. It codes for CASSGTTLALRQYV.

The J gene is TRBJ2-2, the V gene TRBV5-1; D tentatively fits TRBD1 or TRBD2 (6 bases each). Germline CDR1 reads SGHRS; CDR2 reads YFSETQ. V lost 1 base to trimming and J lost 0 bases, with 10 bases between them. The CDR3 has 16 amino acids. The CDR3 loop is CASSLRGAANTGELFF. The CDR3 DNA follows: TGCGCCAGCAGCTTGAGGGGGGCTGCGAACACCGGGGAGCTGTTTTTT.

The V call is TRBV5-1, the J call TRBJ1-2; weak D call: TRBD1 (5 bases). The CDR3 has 17 amino acids. With 0 bases removed from V and 3 bases from J, the gap between germline ends came to 18 bases. Germline CDR1 is SGHRS and CDR2 is YFSETQ. As DNA, the CDR3 is TGCGCCAGCAGCTTGGGCAACGTAGCAGGGTGGTACTATGGCTACACCTTC. It yields the protein CASSLGNVAGWYYGYTF.

Only a few counts were recorded for this clone. The chain carries TRBV27 and TRBJ1-1; D is unresolved. CDR3 size: 15 residues. Trimming left V 8 bases short and J 1 base short, with 17 bases between. CDR1 is MNHEY, CDR2 SMNVEV, per germline (reference sequence). CDR3 in DNA: TGTGCCAGCGTAAGTGGGTGGGCGAGGAACACTGAAGCTTTCTTT. As protein: CASVSGWARNTEAFF.